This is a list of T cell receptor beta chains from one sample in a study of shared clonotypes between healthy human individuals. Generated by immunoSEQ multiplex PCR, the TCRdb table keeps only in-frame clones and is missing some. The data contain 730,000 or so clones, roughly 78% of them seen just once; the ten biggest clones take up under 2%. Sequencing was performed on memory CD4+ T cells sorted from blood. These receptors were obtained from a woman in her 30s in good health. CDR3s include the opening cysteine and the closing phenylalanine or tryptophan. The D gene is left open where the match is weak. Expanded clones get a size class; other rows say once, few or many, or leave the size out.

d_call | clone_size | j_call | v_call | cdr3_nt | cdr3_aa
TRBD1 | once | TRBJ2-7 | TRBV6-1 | TGTGCCAGCAGTGTAAACCAGGGGGCGGAGTACGAGCAGTACTTC | CASSVNQGAEYEQYF
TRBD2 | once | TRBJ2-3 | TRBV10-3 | TGTGCCATCAGTGACGGGACTAGCGCTGCAGATACGCAGTATTTT | CAISDGTSAADTQYF
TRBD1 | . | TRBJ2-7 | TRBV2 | TGTGCCACCTTGGGACAGAAGGAGATCCAGAGCTCCTACGAGCAGTACTTC | CATLGQKEIQSSYEQYF
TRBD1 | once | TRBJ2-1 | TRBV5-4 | TGTGCCAGCAGCGGACCTCGGGACAGGTACAATGAGCAGTTCTTC | CASSGPRDRYNEQFF
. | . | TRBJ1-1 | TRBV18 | TGTGCCAGCTCACCACCGGGCAGAATGAACACTGAAGCTTTCTTT | CASSPPGRMNTEAFF
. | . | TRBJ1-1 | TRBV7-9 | TGTGCCAGCAGCTTAGGGTGGCAGAACACTGAAGCTTTCTTT | CASSLGWQNTEAFF
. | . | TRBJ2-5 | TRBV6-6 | TGTGCCAGCAGTATACTAGGGACTCCCCAAGAGACCCAGTACTTC | CASSILGTPQETQYF
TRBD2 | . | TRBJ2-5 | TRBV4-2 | TGTGCCAGCAGCCAAGATGGCGGGAGGGCCCAGACCCAGTACTTC | CASSQDGGRAQTQYF
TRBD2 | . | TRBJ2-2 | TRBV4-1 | TGCGCCAGCAGCCAACCGGGACTAGCGGGAGAAAGATTGGCCGGGGAGCTGTTTTTT | CASSQPGLAGERLAGELFF
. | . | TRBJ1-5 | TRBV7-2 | TGTGCCAGCAGCTTAGGGGCAGGGCGCAATCAGCCCCAGCATTTT | CASSLGAGRNQPQHF
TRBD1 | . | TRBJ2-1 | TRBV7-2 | TGTGCCAGCAGCTCAAGGACAGGGAGTCTCGATGAGCAGTTCTTC | CASSSRTGSLDEQFF
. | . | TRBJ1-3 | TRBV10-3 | TGTGCCATCAGTGAACCACAAACAGGGACCTATTTT | CAISEPQTGTYF
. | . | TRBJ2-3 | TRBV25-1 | TGTGCCAGCAGCCTGTTAAGCACAGATACGCAGTATTTT | CASSLLSTDTQYF
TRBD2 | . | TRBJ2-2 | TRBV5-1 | TGCGCCAGCAGCCCGACTAGCGGGAGGGCCGGGAACACCGGGGAGCTGTTTTTT | CASSPTSGRAGNTGELFF
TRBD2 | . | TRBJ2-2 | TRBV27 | TGTGCCAGCAGACTAGCGGGAGTAATTACCGGGGAGCTGTTTTTT | CASRLAGVITGELFF
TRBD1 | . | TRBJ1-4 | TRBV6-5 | TGTGCCAGCAGTTCCGGTGGGACAGGGGGCTATGAAAAACTGTTTTTT | CASSSGGTGGYEKLFF
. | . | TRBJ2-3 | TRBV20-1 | TGCAGTGCTAGAATGGGGACTACGCAGTATTTT | CSARMGTTQYF
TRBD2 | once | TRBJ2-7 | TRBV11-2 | TGTGCCAGCAGCCAGACTAGCGGCTATACCTACGAGCAGTACTTC | CASSQTSGYTYEQYF
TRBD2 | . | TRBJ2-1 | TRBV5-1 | TGCGCCAGCAGCTGGAGGACTAGCAGAACCTACAATGAGCAGTTCTTC | CASSWRTSRTYNEQFF
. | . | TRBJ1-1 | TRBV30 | TGTGCCTGGAGTGTAGCCGGGGAAGCTTTCTTT | CAWSVAGEAFF
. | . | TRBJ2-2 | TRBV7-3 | TGTGCCAGCAAACCGGACACCGGGGAGCTGTTTTTT | CASKPDTGELFF
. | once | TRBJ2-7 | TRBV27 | TGTGCCAGCATTCTAAAATCGGCATTGGACTCCTACGAGCAGTACTTC | CASILKSALDSYEQYF
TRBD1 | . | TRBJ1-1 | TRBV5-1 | TGCGCCAGCAGAACCGGGACAGGGTCATCGCAGGAGGCTTTCTTT | CASRTGTGSSQEAFF
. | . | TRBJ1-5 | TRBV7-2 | TGTGCCAGCAGCTTAACAGCAGATAGCAATCAGCCCCAGCATTTT | CASSLTADSNQPQHF
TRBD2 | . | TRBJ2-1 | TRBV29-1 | TGCAGCGTTGAAGGTCTAGCGGGGAACAATGAGCAGTTCTTC | CSVEGLAGNNEQFF
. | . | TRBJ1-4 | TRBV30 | TGTGCCTGGAGTGTCCGACGGGGAGGGGCAAGGAGTGAAAAACTGTTTTTT | CAWSVRRGGARSEKLFF
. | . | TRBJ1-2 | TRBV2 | TGTGCCAGCAGTGGAGGGTATGGCTACACCTTC | CASSGGYGYTF
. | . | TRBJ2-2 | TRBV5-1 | TGCGCCAGCAGCTTGGAGGGGGTATCCGGGGAGCTGTTTTTT | CASSLEGVSGELFF
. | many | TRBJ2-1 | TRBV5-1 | TGCGCCAGCAGCTTGGCTTACGGGGGCGATGAGCAGTTCTTC | CASSLAYGGDEQFF
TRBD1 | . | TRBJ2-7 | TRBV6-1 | TGTGCCAGCAGTGATGCGGACAGGGTTAAAGACGAGCAGTACTTC | CASSDADRVKDEQYF
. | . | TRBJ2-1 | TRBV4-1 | TGCGCCAGCAGCCAAGATCGGTTAGTCCCCTACAATGAGCAGTTCTTC | CASSQDRLVPYNEQFF
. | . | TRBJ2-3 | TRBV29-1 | TGCAGCGTTGAGGCGGCCCCGCGGGCAGATACGCAGTATTTT | CSVEAAPRADTQYF
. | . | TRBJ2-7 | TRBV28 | TGTGCCAGCAGCCGACCCAACGAGCAGTACTTC | CASSRPNEQYF
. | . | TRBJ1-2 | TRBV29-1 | TGCAGCGCCGAACAGGGTCCCTATGGCTACACCTTC | CSAEQGPYGYTF
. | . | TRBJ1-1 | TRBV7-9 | TGTGCCAGCAGCCCCGAAGACATACCTCGTGGGGAAGCTTTCTTT | CASSPEDIPRGEAFF
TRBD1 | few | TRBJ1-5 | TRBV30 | TGTGCCTTTTCGACAGGGAATGGTGCTCAGCCCCAGCATTTT | CAFSTGNGAQPQHF
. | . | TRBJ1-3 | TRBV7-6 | TGTGCCAGCAGTTCACAGCTCTCTGGAAACACCATATATTTT | CASSSQLSGNTIYF
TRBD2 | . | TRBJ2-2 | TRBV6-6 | TGTGCCAGCAGTTACTCTAGCGGGAGGTTGGGGGGGGAGCTGTTTTTT | CASSYSSGRLGGELFF
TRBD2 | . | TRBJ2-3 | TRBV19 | TGTGCCAGTAGTATAAAAACTAGCGGGAGTGATACGCAGTATTTT | CASSIKTSGSDTQYF
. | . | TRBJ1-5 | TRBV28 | TGTGCCAGCAGTTTAGCCAGGGTCGGACAGCCCCAGCATTTT | CASSLARVGQPQHF
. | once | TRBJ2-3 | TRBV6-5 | TGTGCCAGCAGTCGTGGGCGGGGCCCCACAGATACGCAGTATTTT | CASSRGRGPTDTQYF
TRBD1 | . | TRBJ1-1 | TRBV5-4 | TGTGCCAGCAGCTTGTCCGCAGGGGGCGCAAGGGTTTCCACTGAAGCTTTCTTT | CASSLSAGGARVSTEAFF
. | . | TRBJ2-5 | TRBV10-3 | TGTGCCATCAGTGAACACCAAGAGACCCAGTACTTC | CAISEHQETQYF
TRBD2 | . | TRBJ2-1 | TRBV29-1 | TGCAGCGTTGTGTGGCTAGCGGGAGTGGGTGAGCAGTTCTTC | CSVVWLAGVGEQFF
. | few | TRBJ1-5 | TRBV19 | TGTGCCAGTAGTCTAGACAGGAGCCTTGGGAGCAATCAGCCCCAGCATTTT | CASSLDRSLGSNQPQHF
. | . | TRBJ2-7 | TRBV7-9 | TGTGCCAGCAGCCCCAAGGGAGTCTCCCTCGAGCAGTACTTC | CASSPKGVSLEQYF
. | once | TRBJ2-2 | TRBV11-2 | TGTGCCAGCAGCCCGTGGGGCCTAAACACCGGGGAGCTGTTTTTT | CASSPWGLNTGELFF
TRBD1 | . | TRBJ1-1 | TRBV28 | TGTGCCAGCAGAGGGGGCTGGGGCACTGAAGCTTTCTTT | CASRGGWGTEAFF
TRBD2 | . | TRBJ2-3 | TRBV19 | TGTGCCAGTAGCAGACTAGCGGATACGCAGTATTTT | CASSRLADTQYF
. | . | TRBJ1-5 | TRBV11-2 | TGTGCCAGCAGCCCTGGTTGGGGCCAGCCCCAGCATTTT | CASSPGWGQPQHF
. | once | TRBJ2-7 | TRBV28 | TGTGCCAGCAGTCCTCACCTGACAGGCCTTTCGGACGAGCAGTACTTC | CASSPHLTGLSDEQYF
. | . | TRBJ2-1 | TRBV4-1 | TGCGCCAGCAGCCCCCGGACTGCGAACAATGAGCAGTTCTTC | CASSPRTANNEQFF
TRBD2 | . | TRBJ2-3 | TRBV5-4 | TGTGCCAGCAGCTTGACGGGACTAGTAGCAGATACGCAGTATTTT | CASSLTGLVADTQYF
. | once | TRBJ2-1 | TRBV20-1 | TGCAGTGCTTCCGAGGGCCTTAAGCAGTTCTTC | CSASEGLKQFF
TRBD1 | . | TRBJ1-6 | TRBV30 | TGTGCCTGGAGTGTTCGACAGGGGGCAAATTCACCCCTCCACTTT | CAWSVRQGANSPLHF
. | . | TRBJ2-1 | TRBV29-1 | TGCAGTTGCCGTAGGGGGTCTGGTGAGCAGTTCTTC | CSCRRGSGEQFF
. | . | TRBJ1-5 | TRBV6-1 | TGTGCCAGCAGTGAAGCGCTGGGTGGGGCAGATCAGCCCCAGCATTTT | CASSEALGGADQPQHF
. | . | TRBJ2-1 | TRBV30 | TGTGCCTGGAGTGTACCAAATGGCGACTACAATGAGCAGTTCTTC | CAWSVPNGDYNEQFF
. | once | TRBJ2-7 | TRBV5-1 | TGCGCCAGCAGCTTTGTGGATCTACGCGAGCAGTACTTC | CASSFVDLREQYF
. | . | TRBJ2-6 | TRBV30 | TGTGCCTGGAGCCCTGTATTCTCTGGGGCCAACGTCCTGACTTTC | CAWSPVFSGANVLTF